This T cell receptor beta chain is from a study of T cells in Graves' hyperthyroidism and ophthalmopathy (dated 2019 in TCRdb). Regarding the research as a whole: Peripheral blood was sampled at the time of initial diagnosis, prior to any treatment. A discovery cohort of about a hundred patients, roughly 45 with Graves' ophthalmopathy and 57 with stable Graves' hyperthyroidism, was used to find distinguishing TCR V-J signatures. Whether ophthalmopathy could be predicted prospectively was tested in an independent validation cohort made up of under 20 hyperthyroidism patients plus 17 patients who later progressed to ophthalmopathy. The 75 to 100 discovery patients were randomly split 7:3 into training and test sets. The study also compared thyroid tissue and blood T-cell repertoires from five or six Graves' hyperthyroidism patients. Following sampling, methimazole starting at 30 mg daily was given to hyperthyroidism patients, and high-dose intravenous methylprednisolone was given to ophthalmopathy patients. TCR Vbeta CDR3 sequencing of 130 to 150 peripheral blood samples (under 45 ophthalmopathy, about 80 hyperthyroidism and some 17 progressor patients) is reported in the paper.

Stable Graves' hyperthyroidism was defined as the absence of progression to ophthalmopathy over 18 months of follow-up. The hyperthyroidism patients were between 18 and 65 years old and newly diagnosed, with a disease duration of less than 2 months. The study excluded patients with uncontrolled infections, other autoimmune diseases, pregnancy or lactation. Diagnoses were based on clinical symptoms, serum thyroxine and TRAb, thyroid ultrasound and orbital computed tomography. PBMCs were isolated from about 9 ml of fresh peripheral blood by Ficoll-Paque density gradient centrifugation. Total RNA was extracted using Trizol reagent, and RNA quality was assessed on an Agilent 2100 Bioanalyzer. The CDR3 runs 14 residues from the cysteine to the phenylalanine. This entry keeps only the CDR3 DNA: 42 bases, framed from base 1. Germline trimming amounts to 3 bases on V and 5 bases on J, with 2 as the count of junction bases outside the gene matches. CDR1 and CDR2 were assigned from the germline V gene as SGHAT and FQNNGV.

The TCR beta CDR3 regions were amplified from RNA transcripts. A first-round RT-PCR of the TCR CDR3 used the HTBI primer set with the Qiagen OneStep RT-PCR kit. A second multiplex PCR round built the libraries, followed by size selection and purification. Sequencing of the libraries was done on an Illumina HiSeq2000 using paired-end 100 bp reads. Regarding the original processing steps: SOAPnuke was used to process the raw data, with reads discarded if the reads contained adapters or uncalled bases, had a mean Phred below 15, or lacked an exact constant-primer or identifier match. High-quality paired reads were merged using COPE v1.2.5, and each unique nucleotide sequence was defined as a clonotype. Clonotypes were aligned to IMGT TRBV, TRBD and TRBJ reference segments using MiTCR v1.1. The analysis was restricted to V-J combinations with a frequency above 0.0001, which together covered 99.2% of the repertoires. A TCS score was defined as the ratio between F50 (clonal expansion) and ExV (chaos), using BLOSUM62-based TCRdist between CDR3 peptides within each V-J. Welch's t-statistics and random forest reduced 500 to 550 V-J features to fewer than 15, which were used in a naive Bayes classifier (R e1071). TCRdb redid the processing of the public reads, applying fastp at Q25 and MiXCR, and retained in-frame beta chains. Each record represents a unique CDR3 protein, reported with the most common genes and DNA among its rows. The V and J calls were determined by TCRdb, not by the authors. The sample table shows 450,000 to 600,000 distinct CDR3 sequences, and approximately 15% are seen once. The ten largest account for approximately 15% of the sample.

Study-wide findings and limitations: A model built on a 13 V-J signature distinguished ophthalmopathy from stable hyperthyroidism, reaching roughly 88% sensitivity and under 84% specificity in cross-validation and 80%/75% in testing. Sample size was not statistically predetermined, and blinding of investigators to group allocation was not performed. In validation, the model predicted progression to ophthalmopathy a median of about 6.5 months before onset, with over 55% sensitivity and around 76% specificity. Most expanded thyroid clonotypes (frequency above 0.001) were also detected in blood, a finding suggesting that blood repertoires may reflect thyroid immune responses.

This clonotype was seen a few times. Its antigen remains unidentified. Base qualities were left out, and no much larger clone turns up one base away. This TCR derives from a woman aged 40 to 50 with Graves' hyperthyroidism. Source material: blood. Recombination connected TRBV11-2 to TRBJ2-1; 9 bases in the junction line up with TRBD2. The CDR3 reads CASSFSSGDNEQFF. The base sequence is TGTGCCAGCAGCTTTTCTAGCGGGGACAATGAGCAGTTCTTC.